The 15 T cell receptor beta chains listed next were all sequenced from one sample in a study of blood T cell repertoires in COVID-19 (TCRdb year 2020). The library came from the immunoSEQ multiplex PCR assay. TCRdb took over this immuneACCESS table, retaining in-frame rearrangements with V and J assigned. Such tables are incomplete; in checked studies, under half of the missing clones stem from an unresolved V gene, and the remainder is unexplained. In this sample the table shows roughly 110,000 clones, 85% of which occur a single time. About 3% of the sample comes from the top ten. The sample was peripheral blood. Receptor source: a man aged 35 to 55 with acute or convalescent COVID-19.

On this clone: Other DNA sequences in the same sample also yield this CDR3. The rearrangement joins TRBV3-1 (or the pseudogene TRBV3-2) to TRBJ1-1, with D possibly being TRBD1 (6 bases). With 1 base removed from V and 4 bases from J, the gap between germline ends came to 7 bases. CDR1 is LGHDT, CDR2 YNNKEL, per germline (reference sequence). The length of the CDR3 is 13 residues. Here the CDR3 DNA reads TGTGCCAGCAGCCAAGTCAGGGGCACTGAAGCTTTCTTT. Protein sequence: CASSQVRGTEAFF.

This clone showed up just once. The chain couples TRBV30 to TRBJ1-4, with D maybe TRBD1 (6 bases). The ends were cut back, 0 bases at V and 8 bases at J, with 22 bases in the middle. In germline, CDR1 is GTSNPN, CDR2 SVGIG (reference sequence). The CDR3 extends over 17 amino acids. CDR3 bases: TGTGCCTGGAGTGTTTCAGGGGCGTATCACTCGGGGGAAAAACTGTTTTTT. The encoded protein is CAWSVSGAYHSGEKLFF.

This clone occurred once. The V call is TRBV21-1, the J call TRBJ2-1; TRBD2 is the table's D call, not checked against the DNA. TRBV21-1 constitutes a pseudogene. CDR3 length: 16 residues. This chain's CDR3 is CASSKVVERGDNEQFF. The CDR3 coding sequence is TGTGCCAGCAGCAAAGTAGTGGAGCGGGGGGACAATGAGCAGTTCTTC.

DNA of the CDR3: TGCGCCAGCAGCCCAACTAGCGGGAGCACAGATACGCAGTATTTT. Its translation: CASSPTSGSTDTQYF. The chain joins TRBV5-1 to TRBJ2-3, with 9 bases lining up with TRBD2. The J segment lost 0 bases and the V segment lost 4 bases, leaving 3 bases of the junction unmatched. This CDR3 is built from 15 residues. The germline V gene encodes CDR1 SGHRS and CDR2 YFSETQ.

The chain combines TRBV21-1 with TRBJ2-1; TRBD1, as called in the table, went unchecked against the DNA. TRBV21-1 is recorded as a pseudogene. The CDR3 is made up of 17 amino acids. CDR3 residues: CASSKDGTPSSYNEQFF. DNA for the CDR3: TGTGCCAGCAGCAAAGATGGGACACCAAGCTCCTACAATGAGCAGTTCTTC.

This clone was counted between two and nine times. This chain joins TRBV10-3 and TRBJ2-7; TRBD1 is a possible D gene (6 bases). Deletions cut 0 bases from V and 5 bases from J, with 17 bases between. Germline V gene lookup returns CDR1 ENHRY and CDR2 SYGVKD. There are 16 residues in the CDR3. This CDR3 is CAISESSSPGADEQYF. DNA for the CDR3: TGTGCCATCAGTGAGTCGAGTTCGCCAGGGGCGGACGAGCAGTACTTC.

The chain couples TRBV12-3 or TRBV12-4 to TRBJ2-2; D is undetermined. CDR3 length equals 13 residues. The ends were cut back, 5 bases at V and 4 bases at J, with 8 bases in the middle. CDR3 region: CASSLSVTGELFF. The DNA of the CDR3 is TGTGCCAGCAGTCTAAGTGTCACCGGGGAGCTGTTTTTT.

The V call is TRBV7-9, the J call TRBJ2-5; 9 bases agree with TRBD1. After removal of 3 bases from V and 5 bases from J, the junction contained 7 bases not matched to a gene. The CDR3 totals 15 residues. CDR1 is SEHNR, CDR2 FQNEAQ, per germline (reference sequence). The DNA of the CDR3 is TGTGCCAGCAGCTTTCGGACAGGGGTTGAGGAGACCCAGTACTTC. Its protein is CASSFRTGVEETQYF.

This clone was counted between two and nine times. The junction differs from germline at one of its ends, possibly a read error. The chain carries TRBV12-3 or TRBV12-4 and TRBJ1-2; D remains unclear. CDR3 size: 13 residues. CDR3 DNA sequence: TGTGCCAGCAGTTCTTCCGGGTCTTTACTTAGTCCCTTC. Amino acids: CASSSSGSLLSPF.

In this sample, this clone turned up a few times. V usage is TRBV27 and J usage is TRBJ2-1, with 14 bases aligning to TRBD2. The germline V gene has CDR1 MNHEY and CDR2 SMNVEV (reference sequence). The ends lost 4 bases at V and 8 bases at J; junction bases unmatched: 7. The CDR3 is 16 amino acids. The CDR3 reads CASSSRLAGGPDEQFF. In nucleotides, the CDR3 is TGTGCCAGCAGTTCCAGACTAGCGGGGGGGCCCGATGAGCAGTTCTTC.

This chain links TRBV19 with TRBJ2-3; D is unresolved. Germline-derived CDR1 and CDR2 are LNHDA and SQIVND (reference sequence). Trimming took 3 bases from V and 6 from J, leaving 10 bases between them. CDR3 length: 13 residues. CDR3 region: CASSIGSVDTQYF. The CDR3 nucleotides are TGTGCCAGTAGTATCGGAAGCGTGGATACGCAGTATTTT.

This chain links TRBV18 with TRBJ2-1; D is possibly TRBD2 (6 bases). The CDR3 totals 13 residues. Trimming took 3 bases from V and 6 from J, leaving 9 bases between them. Per germline, CDR1 KGHSH and CDR2 LQKENI. As DNA, the CDR3 is TGTGCCAGCTCACCGGGACTTACCAATGAGCAGTTCTTC. Its protein is CASSPGLTNEQFF.

This clone was counted once. The rearrangement joins TRBV4-1 to TRBJ2-1; a possible D gene is TRBD2 (6 bases). CDR1 is MGHRA, CDR2 YSYEKL, per germline. V shed 5 bases and J shed 6 bases, with 23 bases lying between them. The CDR3 extends over 17 amino acids. This CDR3 is CASSGSKRAGSLNEQFF. CDR3 DNA: TGCGCCAGCAGCGGTAGTAAAAGGGCGGGGAGCCTCAATGAGCAGTTCTTC.

J is TRBJ1-6 and V is TRBV6-2 or TRBV6-3, with TRBD1 matching 7 bases. Per the germline V gene, CDR1 is MNHEY and CDR2 is SVGEGT. CDR3 length equals 19 residues. Trimming cost V 5 bases and J 7 bases; bases outside gene matches: 20. The CDR3 here is CASSTFILRMTGTNSPLHF. CDR3 DNA sequence: TGTGCCAGCAGTACGTTTATCCTCCGTATGACAGGGACAAATTCACCCCTCCACTTT.

The chain recombines TRBV11-2 with TRBJ1-2; D possibly corresponds to TRBD1 (5 bases). CDR3 length: 12 residues. The V end lost 2 bases, the J end lost 6 bases, and 7 bases lay between the germline ends. Germline assignment: CDR1 SGHAT and CDR2 FQNNGV. CDR3 sequence (DNA): TGTGCCAGCAGCTTATCCAGGGATGGCTACACCTTC. Encoded protein: CASSLSRDGYTF.